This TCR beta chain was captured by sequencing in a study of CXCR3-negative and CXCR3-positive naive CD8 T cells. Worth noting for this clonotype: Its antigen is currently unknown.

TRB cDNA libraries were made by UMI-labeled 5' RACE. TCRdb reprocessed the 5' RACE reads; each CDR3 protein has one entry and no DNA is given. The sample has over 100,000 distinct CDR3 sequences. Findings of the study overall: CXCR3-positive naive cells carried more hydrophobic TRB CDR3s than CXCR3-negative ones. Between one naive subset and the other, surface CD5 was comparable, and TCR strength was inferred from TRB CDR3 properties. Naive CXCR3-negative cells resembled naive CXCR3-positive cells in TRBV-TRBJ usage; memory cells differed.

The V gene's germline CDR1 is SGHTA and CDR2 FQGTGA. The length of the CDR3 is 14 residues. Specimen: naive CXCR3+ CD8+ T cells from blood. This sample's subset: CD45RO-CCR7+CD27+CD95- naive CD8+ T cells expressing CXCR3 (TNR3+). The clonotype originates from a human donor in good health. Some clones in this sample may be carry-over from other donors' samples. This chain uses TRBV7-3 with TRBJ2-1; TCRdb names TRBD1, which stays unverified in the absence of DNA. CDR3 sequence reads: CASSLRGQYNEQFF.